Sequencing of this TCR beta chain was carried out in a study of early T cells in non-severe SARS-CoV-2 infection. The CDR3 is made up of 14 amino acids. CDR1 and CDR2 from the germline V gene are DFQATT and SNEGSKA (reference sequence). Trimming removed 3 bases at V and 3 bases at J, with 14 bases between. Using its own MiXCR run on the 5' RACE reads, TCRdb lists one record per CDR3 protein. Here the sample spans 100,000 or so distinct CDR3 sequences, 15% to 20% being singletons. This clonotype turned up a few times. The chain couples TRBV20-1 to TRBJ1-2; D remains ambiguous. The receptor was isolated from an adult who was a healthcare worker with PCR-confirmed SARS-CoV-2 infection or an uninfected control (not recorded which). This specimen consisted of whole blood, obtained at baseline. CDR3 residues: CSASLIGVDYGYTF. CDR3 coding DNA: TGCAGTGCTAGTCTGATTGGGGTGGACTATGGCTACACCTTC.